The entry that follows covers one T cell receptor (beta chain) sequence. The target antigen is unknown. This sample was taken from a study of T cell responses to AZD1222 COVID-19 vaccine. Whole-study findings and limits: Targets within unmutated variant regions were reportedly found for nearly half of spike-specific TCRs. The study found Spike-specific TCR breadth and depth rose after two AZD1222 doses. Donors were chiefly white British, with a greater number of females, and clonal diversity was perhaps underestimated.

The CDR3 is made up of 14 amino acids. Losses at the gene ends were 3 bases for V and 7 bases for J; bases not matched to a gene: 7. CDR1 is LNHDA and CDR2 is SQIVND in the germline V gene (reference sequence). Repertoires were generated with immunoSEQ multiplex PCR, while TCRdb's copy carries only in-frame clones and drops some. The sample lists some 200,000 clones, approximately 89% occurring once. The receptor was isolated from an adult who received the AZD1222 COVID-19 vaccine. The specimen comprised peripheral blood, sampled 28 days after the second AZD1222 dose. The chain has TRBV19 and TRBJ2-3; the match to TRBD2 covers 7 bases. CDR3 sequence: CASSMSASGNTQYF. In DNA, the CDR3 is TGTGCCAGTAGTATGTCGGCTAGCGGAAATACGCAGTATTTT.